The 3 T cell receptor beta chains listed next were all sequenced from one sample in a study of blood T cell repertoires in COVID-19. Data came from immunoSEQ multiplex PCR; TCRdb stores just in-frame clones and leaves some out. The data contain roughly 240,000 clones, roughly 85% of them singletons. What was sequenced was peripheral blood. The receptors come from a man aged 50 or older with COVID-19, enrolled during active disease.

The chain recombines TRBV2 with TRBJ1-4, with a weak D call TRBD1 (5 bases). This CDR3 comprises 14 residues. CDR1 and CDR2 from the germline V gene are SNHLY and FYNNEI. With 3 bases removed from V and 10 bases from J, the gap between germline ends came to 15 bases. DNA for the CDR3: TGTGCCAGCAGTGACTGGGCAGGGAACGGAAAACTGTTTTTT. It specifies CASSDWAGNGKLFF.

The chain carries TRBV5-4 and TRBJ1-2; D is unclear. The ends were cut back, 2 bases at V and 3 bases at J, with 8 bases in the middle. Germline assignment: CDR1 SGHNT and CDR2 YYREEE (reference sequence). The CDR3 extends over 13 amino acids. The DNA for the CDR3 is TGTGCCAGCAGCTTCGAGGTAGACTATGGCTACACCTTC. Its protein is CASSFEVDYGYTF.

The V call is TRBV9, the J call TRBJ2-2; D possibly corresponds to TRBD2 (5 bases). CDR1 SGDLS and CDR2 YYNGEE come from the germline V gene. This CDR3 spans 17 amino acids. Trimming removed 0 bases at V and 3 bases at J, with 15 bases between. The CDR3 protein is CASSVAVSPRDTGELFF. The CDR3 DNA sequence: TGTGCCAGCAGCGTAGCTGTCTCCCCGCGGGACACCGGGGAGCTGTTTTTT.